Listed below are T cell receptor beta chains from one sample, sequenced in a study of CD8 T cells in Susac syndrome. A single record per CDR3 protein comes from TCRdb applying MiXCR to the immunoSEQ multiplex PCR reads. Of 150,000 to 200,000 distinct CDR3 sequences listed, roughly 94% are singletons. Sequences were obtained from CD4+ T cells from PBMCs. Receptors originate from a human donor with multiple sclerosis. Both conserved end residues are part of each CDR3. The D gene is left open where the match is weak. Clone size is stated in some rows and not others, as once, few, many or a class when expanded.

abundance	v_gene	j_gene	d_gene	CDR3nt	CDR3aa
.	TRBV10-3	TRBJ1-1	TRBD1	TGTGCCATCAGTGACCCGACAGGGAGAACTGAAGCTTTCTTT	CAISDPTGRTEAFF
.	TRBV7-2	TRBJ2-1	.	TGTGCCAGCAGCTCTGGAGGGCCAGCAAGTGAGCAGTTCTTC	CASSSGGPASEQFF
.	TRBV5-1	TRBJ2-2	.	TGCGCCAGCAGCTTACAGGGTGGGGCGAACACCGGGGAGCTGTTTTTT	CASSLQGGANTGELFF
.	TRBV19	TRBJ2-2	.	TGTGCCAGTAGTATAGATCACAGGTACACCGGGGAGCTGTTTTTT	CASSIDHRYTGELFF
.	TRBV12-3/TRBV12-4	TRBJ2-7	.	TGTGCCAGCAGTTTGTTCACGGTCGAGCAGTACTTC	CASSLFTVEQYF
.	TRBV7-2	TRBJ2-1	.	TGTGCCAGCAGCTCAGGACCCAGAGGGAGAGAGTTCTTC	CASSSGPRGREFF
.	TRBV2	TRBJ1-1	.	TGTGCCAGCAGCGACCATAGCTCCGGGAACACTGAAGCTTTCTTT	CASSDHSSGNTEAFF
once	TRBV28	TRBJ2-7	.	TGTGCCAGCAGTTTGGGTGGGAGTGAGGGGGTCTGGGAGCAGTACTTC	CASSLGGSEGVWEQYF
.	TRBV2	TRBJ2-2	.	TGTGCCAGCAGTGGTACTCTAGGGGTGGGCACCGGGGAGCTGTTTTTT	CASSGTLGVGTGELFF
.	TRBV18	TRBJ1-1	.	TGTGCCAGCTCACCTGCCGGCAGGGCCGGGGCTGAAGCTTTCTTT	CASSPAGRAGAEAFF
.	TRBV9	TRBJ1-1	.	TGTGCCAGCAGCGTAGAACCGAACACTGAAGCTTTCTTT	CASSVEPNTEAFF
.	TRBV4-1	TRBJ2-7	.	TGCGCCAGCAGCTCTCGGGACGGGAATGGGTACGAGCAGTACTTC	CASSSRDGNGYEQYF
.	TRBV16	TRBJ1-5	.	TGTGCCAGCAGCCCCTTCGGGGGCCCTCAGCCCCAGCATTTT	CASSPFGGPQPQHF
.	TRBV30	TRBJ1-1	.	TGTGCCTGGGGAGGTCCGGTTCGGAACACTGAAGCTTTCTTT	CAWGGPVRNTEAFF
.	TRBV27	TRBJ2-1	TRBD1	TGTGCCAGCAGCCACGGTGGGGGACAGGGATACAATGAGCAGTTCTTC	CASSHGGGQGYNEQFF
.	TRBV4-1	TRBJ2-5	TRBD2	TGCGCCAGCAGCTCGCCGAGACTAGCGGGAGAGACCCAGTACTTC	CASSSPRLAGETQYF
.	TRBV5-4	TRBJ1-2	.	TGTGCCAGCAGCCACGGTCGGGAAGGCAATGGCTACACCTTC	CASSHGREGNGYTF
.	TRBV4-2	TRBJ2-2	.	TGTGCCAGCAGCCAAGAGACACTGCCCAACACCGGGGAGCTGTTTTTT	CASSQETLPNTGELFF
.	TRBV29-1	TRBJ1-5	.	TGCAGCGCTAGGGTTTCTAATCAGCCCCAGCATTTT	CSARVSNQPQHF
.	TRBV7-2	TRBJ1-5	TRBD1	TGTGCCAGCAGCTTAGACATCGGGCCAGGGGGTCAGCCCCAGCATTTT	CASSLDIGPGGQPQHF
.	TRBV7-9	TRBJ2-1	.	TGTGCCATCACCAATGAGCAGTTCTTC	CAITNEQFF
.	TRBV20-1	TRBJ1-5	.	TGCAGTGCTAGAGAACAGAGACGATTATCAGCCCAGCATTTT	CSAREQRRLSAQHF
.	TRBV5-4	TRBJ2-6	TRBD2	TGTGCCAGCAGCGGCGGACTAGCGGGAGGGACTGGGGCCAACGTCCTGACTTTC	CASSGGLAGGTGANVLTF
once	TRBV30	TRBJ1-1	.	TGTGCCTGGGAGGATCTTGTTGGCACTGAAGCTTTCTTT	CAWEDLVGTEAFF
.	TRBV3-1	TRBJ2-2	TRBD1	TGTGCCAGCAGCAACGGACAGGCCGGGGAGCTGTTTTTT	CASSNGQAGELFF
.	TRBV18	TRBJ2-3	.	TGTGCCAGCTCACAGCAGTGGGAGAGCACAGATACGCAGTATTTT	CASSQQWESTDTQYF
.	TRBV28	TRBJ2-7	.	TGTGCCAGCAGCCTTACTCCCTACGAGCAGTACTTC	CASSLTPYEQYF
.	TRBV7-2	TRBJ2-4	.	TGTGCCAGCAGCCCCCCCAATGCCAAAAACATTCAGTACTTC	CASSPPNAKNIQYF
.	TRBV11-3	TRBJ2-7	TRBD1	TGTGCCAGCAGCTTAGGGTCGGGACAGGGATACGAGCAGTACTTC	CASSLGSGQGYEQYF
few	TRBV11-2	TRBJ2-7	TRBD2	TGTGCCAGCTCCCGGGGGGTCGGCTACGAGCAGTACTTC	CASSRGVGYEQYF
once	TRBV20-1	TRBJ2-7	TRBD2	TGCAGTGCCCAAATTCCGGGACTAGCGAACGAGCAGTACTTC	CSAQIPGLANEQYF
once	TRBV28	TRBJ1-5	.	TGTGCCAGCAGTTCCCCTTGGGGCAATCAGCCCCAGCATTTT	CASSSPWGNQPQHF
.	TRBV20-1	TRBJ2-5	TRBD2	TGCAGTGCTAGAGTACTAGCGGGAGTCGGATCGGGGACCCAGTACTTC	CSARVLAGVGSGTQYF
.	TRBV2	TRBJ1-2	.	TGTGCCAGCAGTGAAGCGGGGGGCTACACCTTC	CASSEAGGYTF
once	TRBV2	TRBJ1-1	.	TGTGCCAGCAGCGACCAGGGTAGGATGGCTTTCTTT	CASSDQGRMAFF